This entry concerns a single TCR beta chain. Its matching antigen is unknown. The data were taken from a study of T cell responses to AZD1222 COVID-19 vaccine. Study conclusions and caveats: The donor group comprised mostly white British people and more females; the analysis possibly underestimated clonal diversity.

The germline CDR1 and CDR2 sequences are SGHNT and YYREEE (reference sequence). This CDR3 contains 14 residues. Trimming removed 5 bases from V and 1 base from J, with 12 bases in between. Sequencing was performed with immunoSEQ multiplex PCR; in TCRdb, only in-frame clones are kept and a portion is missing. The sample carries roughly 97,000 clones, roughly 89% recorded once. The specimen comprised peripheral blood, sampled on day 0 of AZD1222 vaccination. This TCR was recovered from an adult in good health. V is TRBV5-4 and J is TRBJ1-1; D is perhaps TRBD1 (6 bases). CDR3: CASRTGHQNTEAFF. CDR3 bases: TGTGCCAGCAGAACGGGACATCAGAACACTGAAGCTTTCTTT.